This T cell receptor beta chain was observed in a study of T-cell reconstitution after alpha-beta-depleted transplantation in children. Trimming left V 0 bases short and J 3 bases short, with 15 bases between. There are 17 residues in the CDR3. Germline values: CDR1 SGHTA, CDR2 FQGNSA. The TCRbeta library incorporated unique molecular identifiers. TCRdb reprocessed the PCR reads via MiXCR and lists one record per CDR3 protein. The sample lists roughly 590,000 distinct CDR3 sequences; about 15% were seen once. The genes are TRBV7-2 and TRBJ1-5; D perhaps matches TRBD1 (5 bases). This material consisted of PBMCs from the stem cell graft donor, taken from the stem cell graft. This clonotype originated in a human donor who donated a stem cell graft to a child with acute myeloid leukemia. The CDR3 sequence is CASSLAWGDGVNQPQHF. Written as DNA, the CDR3 is TGTGCCAGCAGCTTAGCATGGGGGGACGGGGTCAATCAGCCCCAGCATTTT.